Listed below are T cell receptor beta chains from one sample, sequenced in a study of graft-versus-host responses after intestinal transplantation. The protocol was immunoSEQ multiplex PCR, while the TCRdb copy is restricted to in-frame clones and leaves out a portion. The table has 15,000 to 20,000 clones, roughly 40% seen once. Specimen: alloreactive CD4+ T cells from a mixed lymphocyte reaction culture, collected before transplantation. These receptors were obtained from a human patient who was an organ donor for intestinal transplantation. CDR3s include the opening cysteine and the closing phenylalanine or tryptophan. A D gene is named only where the DNA matches it firmly. Size is stated for part of the rows, as once, few or many counts, or as a class when the clone is expanded.

D gene,clone size,CDR3 length,J gene,V gene,CDR3 protein,CDR3 DNA
TRBD2,few,14,TRBJ2-5,TRBV11-2,CASSILAGGETQYF,TGTGCCAGCAGCATACTAGCGGGAGGGGAGACCCAGTACTTC
TRBD2,medium-sized,15,TRBJ2-7,TRBV28,CASVPTGLAGLEQYF,TGTGCCAGCGTCCCTACGGGACTAGCGGGACTCGAGCAGTACTTC
TRBD2,.,14,TRBJ2-1,TRBV10-3,CAISVAGSYNEQFF,TGTGCCATCAGTGTAGCGGGGTCCTACAATGAGCAGTTCTTC
TRBD2,few,16,TRBJ2-7,TRBV2,CASKSLAGIGPEGKYF,TGTGCCAGCAAAAGTCTAGCGGGAATCGGGCCCGAGGGCAAGTACTTC
TRBD1,few,13,TRBJ1-2,TRBV6-5,CASRLTGNYGYTF,TGTGCCAGCAGGTTGACAGGGAACTATGGCTACACCTTC
TRBD2,.,16,TRBJ2-3,TRBV27,CASPEGLAISTDTQYF,TGTGCCAGCCCAGAGGGACTAGCGATAAGCACAGATACGCAGTATTTT
TRBD1,.,14,TRBJ2-7,TRBV6-5,CASSWDRGTYEQYF,TGTGCCAGCAGTTGGGACAGGGGTACCTACGAGCAGTACTTC
TRBD1,medium-sized,13,TRBJ2-7,TRBV2,CASVRDRGHEQYF,TGTGCCAGCGTCCGGGACAGGGGACACGAGCAGTACTTC
.,few,15,TRBJ1-4,TRBV10-3,CAISTRDGGVEKLFF,TGTGCCATCAGTACGAGGGACGGGGGGGTTGAAAAACTGTTTTTT
.,.,14,TRBJ2-3,TRBV5-1,CASSLDRSTDTQYF,TGCGCCAGCAGCTTGGATCGGAGCACAGATACGCAGTATTTT
.,medium-sized,13,TRBJ1-2,TRBV29-1,CSAGLGANYGYTF,TGCAGCGCCGGATTGGGAGCTAACTATGGCTACACCTTC
TRBD2,.,15,TRBJ2-1,TRBV28,CASSGGGTRGNEQFF,TGTGCCAGCAGTGGGGGGGGGACTAGAGGCAATGAGCAGTTCTTC
TRBD2,.,13,TRBJ2-5,TRBV5-1,CASSGLAGETQYF,TGCGCCAGCAGCGGACTAGCGGGAGAGACCCAGTACTTC
.,.,16,TRBJ2-5,TRBV29-1,CSVENLAGASQETQYF,TGCAGCGTTGAGAATCTGGCAGGCGCCTCCCAAGAGACCCAGTACTTC
TRBD1,few,14,TRBJ2-5,TRBV4-2,CASSQNRGEETQYF,TGTGCCAGCAGCCAAAACAGGGGGGAAGAGACCCAGTACTTC
.,.,14,TRBJ2-5,TRBV5-1,CASSLAWGQETQYF,TGCGCCAGCAGCTTGGCTTGGGGGCAAGAGACCCAGTACTTC
TRBD1,few,14,TRBJ2-1,TRBV10-2,CASSEQGTYNEQFF,TGCGCCAGCAGCGAACAGGGGACCTACAATGAGCAGTTCTTC
.,few,16,TRBJ2-6,TRBV5-1,CASSLAVLSGANVLTF,TGCGCCAGCAGCTTGGCGGTTCTCTCTGGGGCCAACGTCCTGACTTTC
TRBD2,medium-sized,16,TRBJ2-3,TRBV4-2,CASSQEPRTSGSEEDF,TGTGCCAGCAGCCAAGAACCGAGGACTAGCGGGAGTGAGGAGGATTTT